This T cell receptor (beta chain) was retrieved from a study of blood T cell repertoires in COVID-19. How the authors handled the data: Cell counts per sample came from amplifying reference gene primers. Assay: immunoSEQ multiplex PCR; the TCRdb copy retains only in-frame clones and omits some. D and trimming were read from the DNA, whereas the V and J calls and clone size are those reported in that table. The data contain 470,000 or so clones, 80% to 90% of them singletons. The CDR3 spans 16 residues. V trimming: 1 base; J trimming: 3 bases; junction bases outside the gene matches: 5. Germline V gives CDR1 ENHRY, CDR2 SYGVKD.

The TCR originated in a human donor in a cohort sampled during active COVID-19. V gene TRBV10-3 combines with J gene TRBJ2-7; 11 positions agree with TRBD1. Sequencing was performed on peripheral blood. CDR3 DNA sequence: TGTGCCATCAGTGAGTTTTTCGGGACAGGGGGCTACGAGCAGTACTTC. As protein: CAISEFFGTGGYEQYF.